This entry is about one TCR beta chain. As yet, its antigen is unknown. This sample is drawn from a study of cytomegalovirus exposure and HLA in healthy donors. Study summary: Some 77 million unique TCRs from HLA-typed donors were held in an early release of data. The study, taken as a whole, reports: Most sequenced TCRs were rare (though some public TCRs occurred in many donors). Donor immune exposure was known only as CMV serostatus. In an earlier analysis, about 87% or about 30%: the productive usage of most TCR beta V segments.

Amplification used 60 Vbeta primers and 13 Jbeta primers. The repertoire was sequenced with immunoSEQ multiplex PCR; TCRdb's copy has only in-frame clones and lacks some. The sample carries around 130,000 clones, about 80% recorded once. Germline lookup yields CDR1 MNHEY and CDR2 SVGAGI. The V end was cut by 4 bases, the J end by 0 bases, with 12 bases between. This CDR3 is 15 amino acids long. The TCR comes from a man aged 50-60 years in good health and CMV-seronegative. The chain has TRBV6-5 and TRBJ1-1; weak D call: TRBD1 (5 bases). Material: PBMCs. The DNA for the CDR3 is TGTGCCAGCAGTTCGACAGAGGCCCTGAACACTGAAGCTTTCTTT. Amino acid sequence: CASSSTEALNTEAFF.